The 2 T cell receptor beta chains listed next were all sequenced from one sample in a study of shared clonotypes between healthy human individuals. TCRdb's table, derived via immunoSEQ multiplex PCR, lists solely in-frame clones and lacks some. The sample has roughly 2,000,000 clones; roughly 95% are singletons. Naive CD8 cells lacked CD45RO and underwent positive selection for CCR7, leaving out terminally differentiated effector memory CD45RA+ cells. Sequencing was done on a sample of naive CD8+ T cells from PBMCs. These receptor sequences come from a young man in good health. Some clones in this sample may be carry-over from other donors' samples.

The chain carries TRBV7-3 and TRBJ2-3; D ambiguous. Germline CDR1 and CDR2: SGHTA and FQGTGA. The germline V and J ends were trimmed by 5 bases and 8 bases, with 14 bases remaining between them. This CDR3 comprises 13 residues. DNA of the CDR3: TGTGCCAGCAGCCAGGATCTCATGTCTACGCAGTATTTT. Its protein product is CASSQDLMSTQYF.

The chain employs TRBV28 and TRBJ1-1; possible D gene TRBD1, 6 bases. V gave up 2 bases and J gave up 0 bases, with 16 bases separating them. From germline, CDR1 is MDHEN and CDR2 SYDVKM. This CDR3 is built from 17 residues. CDR3 nucleotides: TGTGCCAGCAGTTTACGGGGGGCGCATTGGGTGAACACTGAAGCTTTCTTT. Amino acids: CASSLRGAHWVNTEAFF. The full variable domain, in which reference TRBV28 and TRBJ1-1 provide the parts outside the CDR3, is DVKVTQSSRYLVKRTGEKVFLECVQDMDHENMFWYRQDPGLGLRLIYFSYDVKMKEKGDIPEGYSVSREKKERFSLILESASTNQTSMYLCASSLRGAHWVNTEAFFGQGTRLTVV.